One sample yielded the 30 T cell receptor beta chains listed below, sequenced in a study of T and B cells in COVID-19 patients. Blood genomic DNA input for TRB amplification was 250-500 ng. BIOMED2 TRB-A/B primer pools were used in multiplex TRB PCR. TCRdb re-analysed the multiplex PCR reads in MiXCR, keeping a single row per CDR3 protein. The table includes 7,000 to 10,000 distinct CDR3 sequences, approximately 30% detected once. The sequencing sample was made of blood. These receptors were collected from a human donor with active COVID-19.

Remarks on this clonotype: A much larger clonotype is one base distant, so this may be a read error. J is TRBJ1-6 and V is TRBV6-5, with D uncertain. V lost 7 bases, J lost 9 bases, and 13 bases lay in between. The CDR3 loop spans 13 amino acids. Germline-derived CDR1 and CDR2 are MNHEY and SVGAGI. The CDR3: CASTTGGSSPLHF. The CDR3 DNA sequence: TGTGCCAGCACTACGGGCGGATCTTCACCCCTCCACTTT.

V is TRBV13 and J is TRBJ2-5; tentatively, D is TRBD1 (6 bases). The germline V gene encodes CDR1 PRHDT and CDR2 FYEKMQ (reference sequence). Trimming pared 5 bases from V and 4 bases from J, leaving 11 bases between. The CDR3 has 13 residues. The CDR3 spells CASSPRQAETQYF. For the CDR3, the DNA is TGTGCCAGCAGCCCACGACAGGCAGAGACCCAGTACTTC.

The chain has TRBV19 and TRBJ2-6; 10 bases are shared with TRBD1. V trimming: 5 bases; J trimming: 0 bases; junction bases outside the gene matches: 7. This CDR3 contains 18 residues. The germline CDR1 and CDR2 sequences are LNHDA and SQIVND (reference sequence). The CDR3 region is CASSSPGTGDSGANVLTF. The CDR3 bases are TGTGCCAGTAGTTCCCCCGGGACAGGGGACTCTGGGGCCAACGTCCTGACTTTC.

The chain combines TRBV6-2 or TRBV6-3 with TRBJ2-7; 8 nucleotides agree with TRBD1. Germline V gene data show CDR1 as MNHEY and CDR2 as SVGEGT. Trimming took 7 bases from V and 3 from J; bases not matched to a gene: 11. The CDR3 spans 15 residues. The CDR3 DNA is TGTGCCAGCACCAACGCCGACAGGGGACACTACGAGCAGTACTTC. Amino acid sequence: CASTNADRGHYEQYF.

The V gene is TRBV9, the J gene TRBJ2-2; TRBD1 agrees at 8 bases. Germline lookup yields CDR1 SGDLS and CDR2 YYNGEE. The CDR3 consists of 15 residues. J lost 4 bases, V lost 3 bases, and 5 bases had no gene match. Here the CDR3 DNA reads TGTGCCAGCAGCGGAGGACAGGGAATCACCGGGGAGCTGTTTTTT. Amino acid sequence: CASSGGQGITGELFF.

This clonotype was seen a single time. The V gene is TRBV7-9, the J gene TRBJ2-1; D remains unclear. Germline V gene lookup returns CDR1 SEHNR and CDR2 FQNEAQ (reference sequence). The CDR3 length is 16 residues. V gave up 4 bases and J gave up 5 bases, with 18 bases separating them. This CDR3 reads CASSSPFLGKDNEQFF. The CDR3 bases are TGTGCCAGCAGCTCACCCTTTCTAGGGAAGGACAATGAGCAGTTCTTC.

The chain has TRBV10-3 and TRBJ2-3; the D gene is possibly TRBD2 (7 bases). The CDR3 is 14 amino acids. Trimming removed 8 bases from V and 5 bases from J, with 17 bases in between. Germline CDR1 is ENHRY and CDR2 is SYGVKD. CDR3 sequence (DNA): TGTGCCATCTGGGCCGGGGGGCCAGGAGATACGCAGTATTTT. Protein product: CAIWAGGPGDTQYF.

This clonotype is classed as medium-sized (0.01 to 0.1%). The chain employs TRBV6-5 and TRBJ2-5; 9 nucleotides match TRBD1. The V gene's germline CDR1 is MNHEY and CDR2 SVGAGI. The CDR3 is made up of 17 amino acids. Germline trimming cut 3 bases from V and 2 bases from J; bases unmatched to any gene: 10. The CDR3 sequence is CASSYGRMTGGQETQYF. The CDR3 bases are TGTGCCAGCAGTTATGGACGAATGACAGGGGGACAAGAGACCCAGTACTTC.

The chain has TRBV5-1 and TRBJ1-3; 8 positions match TRBD1. V shed 3 bases, J shed 7 bases, and the junction held 9 bases outside the gene matches. The CDR3 is 15 amino acids. In germline, CDR1 is SGHRS, CDR2 YFSETQ. The CDR3 nucleotides read TGCGCCAGCAGCTCCGGGAGTGGACAGGGTAACACCATATATTTT. The encoded protein is CASSSGSGQGNTIYF.

CDR3 in amino acids: CASSPGQYNQPQHF. The CDR3 nucleotides are TGTGCCAGCAGCCCGGGACAGTACAATCAGCCCCAGCATTTT. The rearrangement joins TRBV7-6 to TRBJ1-5, with 7 bases lining up with TRBD1. Germline CDR1 reads SGHVS; CDR2 reads FNYEAQ. This CDR3 is built from 14 residues. V shed 5 bases and J 3 bases; nucleotides not matched to a gene: 4.

In its sample, this clonotype is medium-sized (0.01 to 0.1%). V is TRBV5-4 and J is TRBJ2-1; 11 nucleotides align to TRBD1. Germline V gene data show CDR1 as SGHNT and CDR2 as YYREEE (reference sequence). This CDR3 spans 15 amino acids. Trimming took 4 bases from V and 5 from J; bases not matched to a gene: 5. In nucleotides, the CDR3 is TGTGCCAGCAGCAAGCGGGACAGGGGGGACAATGAGCAGTTCTTC. Protein product: CASSKRDRGDNEQFF.

Within the sample, this clonotype is medium-sized. The CDR3 sequence: CASDGGEEQYF. Here the CDR3 DNA reads TGTGCCAGCGACGGTGGAGAGGAGCAGTACTTC. The V gene is TRBV5-6, the J gene TRBJ2-7; D remains unclear. This CDR3 has 11 residues. In germline, CDR1 is SGHDT, CDR2 YYEEEE. Trimming removed 7 bases from V and 7 bases from J, with 12 bases in between.

The chain has TRBV5-5 and TRBJ2-5, with D unresolved. Trimming took off 2 bases at V and 2 bases at J, with 13 bases between the two ends. Germline assignment: CDR1 SGHKS and CDR2 YYEKEE (reference sequence). The length of the CDR3 is 15 residues. The CDR3 protein is CASSFSLTIQETQYF. The CDR3 DNA is TGTGCCAGCAGCTTTTCCTTAACTATACAAGAGACCCAGTACTTC.

This clonotype was picked up a small number of times. The V gene is TRBV10-3, the J gene TRBJ2-2; 13 nucleotides align to TRBD2. The CDR3 is 17 amino acids. The germline V gene has CDR1 ENHRY and CDR2 SYGVKD. After removal of 8 bases from V and 3 bases from J, the junction contained 9 bases not matched to a gene. CDR3 DNA: TGTGCCATCGGACTAGCGGGGGACCCGACGGACACCGGGGAGCTGTTTTTT. It translates to CAIGLAGDPTDTGELFF.

This clonotype is medium-sized (0.01 to 0.1%) by share. The rearrangement links TRBV19 to TRBJ2-5; D is tentatively TRBD1 or TRBD2 (5 bases each). The germline V gene encodes CDR1 LNHDA and CDR2 SQIVND (reference sequence). V gave up 2 bases and J gave up 4 bases, with 8 bases separating them. The CDR3 runs to 13 residues. The CDR3 DNA reads TGTGCCAGTAGTATATTGAGGGGAGAGACCCAGTACTTC. This gives the protein CASSILRGETQYF.

This rearrangement joins TRBV28 to TRBJ2-3; tentative D call: TRBD1 (6 bases). Trimming took off 6 bases at V and 1 base at J, with 17 bases between the two ends. The V gene's germline CDR1 is MDHEN and CDR2 SYDVKM. The CDR3 totals 16 residues. CDR3 in DNA: TGTGCCAGCAGGGCCCTGACAGGCAGAGGCACAGATACGCAGTATTTT. It is translated as CASRALTGRGTDTQYF.

Relative to its sample, this clonotype is medium-sized (0.01 to 0.1%). J is TRBJ2-5 and V is TRBV27; D might be TRBD1 (6 bases). The V gene's germline CDR1 is MNHEY and CDR2 SMNVEV (reference sequence). Deletions cut 5 bases from V and 5 bases from J, with 15 bases between. The CDR3 contains 14 residues. The CDR3 spells CASSPGQHGETQYF. For the CDR3, the DNA is TGTGCCAGCAGTCCAGGACAGCACGGGGAGACCCAGTACTTC.

This clonotype is categorized as medium-sized (0.01 to 0.1%). The CDR3 region is CASSLRHGDTGELFF. CDR3 sequence (DNA): TGTGCCAGCAGCTTAAGACATGGGGACACCGGGGAGCTGTTTTTT. This chain connects TRBV5-4 to TRBJ2-2; D is undetermined. The ends were cut back, 2 bases at V and 3 bases at J, with 11 bases in the middle. Germline assignment: CDR1 SGHNT and CDR2 YYREEE (reference sequence). The CDR3 contains 15 residues.

The rearrangement uses TRBV29-1 and TRBJ2-1; D is possibly TRBD1 (5 bases). From germline, CDR1 is SQVTM and CDR2 ANQGSEA. This CDR3 region has 10 residues. With 0 bases removed from V and 14 bases from J, the gap between germline ends came to 8 bases. CDR3 residues: CSVEEGPEFF. CDR3 sequence (DNA): TGCAGCGTTGAAGAGGGGCCAGAGTTCTTC.

The chain recombines TRBV12-3 or TRBV12-4 with TRBJ1-5; D may be TRBD1 (5 bases). V was pared by 1 base and J by 2 bases, with 9 bases between. The CDR3 totals 15 residues. CDR3 DNA: TGTGCCAGCAGTTTAGGGACGGGGGGCAATCAGCCCCAGCATTTT. Protein sequence: CASSLGTGGNQPQHF.

This clonotype was seen a handful of times. This sequence joins TRBV5-1 and TRBJ1-3; no reliable D call. The CDR3 is 15 amino acids. V shed 0 bases and J shed 0 bases, with 7 bases lying between them. Germline lookup yields CDR1 SGHRS and CDR2 YFSETQ. Written as DNA, the CDR3 is TGCGCCAGCAGCTTGGAGGCAGGCTCTGGAAACACCATATATTTT. Amino acids: CASSLEAGSGNTIYF. The full variable domain, in which reference TRBV5-1 and TRBJ1-3 provide the parts outside the CDR3, is KAGVTQTPRYLIKTRGQQVTLSCSPISGHRSVSWYQQTPGQGLQFLFEYFSETQRNKGNFPGRFSGRQFSNSRSEMNVSTLELGDSALYLCASSLEAGSGNTIYFGEGSWLTVV.

This clonotype is judged medium-sized. V and J are TRBV19 and TRBJ1-6; TRBD1 agrees at 7 bases. Unmatched junction bases numbered 6, after V lost 9 bases and J lost 4 bases. The germline gives CDR1 LNHDA, CDR2 SQIVND (reference sequence). This CDR3 has 14 residues. The CDR3: CARTTGSYNSPLHF. CDR3 DNA sequence: TGTGCCAGGACGACAGGGTCGTATAATTCACCCCTCCACTTT.

The rearrangement uses TRBV20-1 and TRBJ2-3; 7 bases line up with TRBD2. Germline lookup yields CDR1 DFQATT and CDR2 SNEGSKA (reference sequence). The V gene end was trimmed by 1 base and the J gene end by 9 bases; junction bases not matched to a gene: 10. There are 14 residues in the CDR3. The CDR3 DNA follows: TGCAGTGCTAGAGGGCGGGGGTGGGATAAAACGCAGTATTTT. It yields the protein CSARGRGWDKTQYF.

This clonotype occurred a few times. V and J are TRBV5-1 and TRBJ2-3; D may be TRBD2 (6 bases). CDR3 length: 16 amino acids. Trimming took off 4 bases at V and 4 bases at J, with 19 bases between the two ends. Per germline, CDR1 SGHRS and CDR2 YFSETQ. CDR3 in amino acids: CASSRAREVTADTQYF. The CDR3, as DNA: TGCGCCAGCAGCCGGGCTAGGGAGGTGACTGCAGATACGCAGTATTTT. Full variable domain (remainder filled in from reference TRBV5-1 and TRBJ2-3): KAGVTQTPRYLIKTRGQQVTLSCSPISGHRSVSWYQQTPGQGLQFLFEYFSETQRNKGNFPGRFSGRQFSNSRSEMNVSTLELGDSALYLCASSRAREVTADTQYFGPGTRLTVL.

V and J are TRBV19 and TRBJ1-2; perhaps TRBD1 as D (5 bases). Looked up from germline, CDR1 is LNHDA and CDR2 is SQIVND (reference sequence). Trimming removed 6 bases at V and 5 bases at J, with 31 bases between. The CDR3 contains 19 residues. CDR3 region: CASRTSVLLAGDEGYGYTF. CDR3 sequence (DNA): TGTGCCAGTAGGACATCGGTTTTGTTGGCGGGGGACGAAGGTTATGGCTACACCTTC.

By frequency in the sample, this clonotype is medium-sized. The chain joins TRBV19 to TRBJ1-2; 9 nucleotides line up with TRBD1. The CDR3 covers 16 residues. V dropped 3 bases and J dropped 7; count of bases not matched to a gene: 12. CDR1 is LNHDA, CDR2 SQIVND, per germline (reference sequence). For the CDR3, the DNA is TGTGCCAGTAGTATTTTACAGGGGGCGCGTGGATCTGGCTACACCTTC. Its translation: CASSILQGARGSGYTF.

This clonotype has just a few counts. J is TRBJ2-3 and V is TRBV12-3 or TRBV12-4, with TRBD2 matching over 9 bases. The V and J ends lost 6 bases and 2 bases, in that order; junction bases with no gene match: 3. The CDR3 has 14 residues. This CDR3 reads CASRIAGVTDTQYF. CDR3 nucleotide sequence: TGTGCCAGCAGAATAGCGGGGGTCACAGATACGCAGTATTTT.

In the case of this clonotype: It may be a read error: a sequence one base away is much more abundant. This chain joins TRBV19 and TRBJ1-2; no firm D call. The germline gives CDR1 LNHDA, CDR2 SQIVND (reference sequence). CDR3 size: 12 residues. The CDR3 region is CASTYTNYDYTF. The DNA of the CDR3 is TGTGCCAGTACGTACACTAACTATGACTACACCTTC.

This clonotype was detected a few times. This chain links TRBV5-6 with TRBJ1-2; TRBD1 is a possible D gene (5 bases). The CDR3 contains 16 residues. Trimming stripped 4 bases from V and 2 bases from J, with 18 bases between. Germline V lookup: CDR1 SGHDT, CDR2 YYEEEE. The CDR3 DNA follows: TGTGCCAGCAGCCCCGGGACGGCGGCCCGAAACTATGGCTACACCTTC. Its protein product is CASSPGTAARNYGYTF.

In its sample, this clonotype ranks as medium-sized. The V and J genes are TRBV6-6 and TRBJ2-7; the D is unclear. V was cut by 8 bases and J by 2 bases, with 7 bases left in between. This CDR3 contains 11 residues. Germline-derived CDR1 and CDR2 are MNHNY and SVGAGI (reference sequence). The CDR3 nucleotides read TGTGCCAGCCGAGGAACCTACGAGCAGTACTTC. This gives the protein CASRGTYEQYF.